Below are 23 T cell receptor beta chains sequenced from a single sample in a study of shared clonotypes between healthy human individuals (TCRdb year 2020). Libraries were built with the immunoSEQ multiplex PCR assay. TCRdb mirrors the immuneACCESS table, restricted to in-frame sequences. Some clones are absent from its copies; in checked studies, under half trace to an unresolved V gene, and the reason for the others is unknown. This sample is represented by some 1,400,000 clones; 96% of them were singletons. About 1% of the sample lies in the top ten. The sample was naive CD4+ T cells sorted from blood. The sample's cell subset or site, from its label and the paper: CD45RA+ positively selected. These receptors came from a man aged 25 to 45 in good health.

This chain uses TRBV4-1 with TRBJ2-5; 7 nucleotides agree with TRBD1. The V and J ends lost 1 base and 5 bases, in that order; junction bases with no gene match: 7. This CDR3 is built from 15 residues. Germline CDR1 is MGHRA and CDR2 is YSYEKL. The CDR3 region is CASSQAFPRGETQYF. For the CDR3, the DNA is TGCGCCAGCAGCCAAGCCTTTCCCAGGGGGGAGACCCAGTACTTC.

This sequence joins TRBV28 and TRBJ2-7, with TRBD2 matching over 7 bases. The V segment lost 2 bases and the J segment 6 bases; nucleotides outside the gene matches: 7. The CDR3 runs 14 residues. Germline V gene sequence: CDR1 MDHEN, CDR2 SYDVKM. The CDR3 sequence: CASSLEASGLEQYF. The CDR3 nucleotides read TGTGCCAGCAGTTTAGAGGCTAGCGGACTCGAGCAGTACTTC.

The chain couples TRBV13 to TRBJ1-2; 9 bases agree with TRBD1. CDR1 is PRHDT, CDR2 FYEKMQ, per germline (reference sequence). This CDR3 spans 15 amino acids. J gave up 2 bases and V 6 bases, and 7 bases lay outside the gene matches. The CDR3 region has the DNA TGTGCCAGCAGTCCCGGACAGGGGATGAACTATGGCTACACCTTC. Its translation: CASSPGQGMNYGYTF.

With regard to this clone: Additional DNA sequences in this sample encode the identical CDR3. The rearrangement links TRBV7-9 to TRBJ1-5; D is unclear. The CDR3 is made up of 14 amino acids. Germline V gene sequence: CDR1 SEHNR, CDR2 FQNEAQ (reference sequence). V was shortened by 1 base and J by 4 bases, with 8 bases between the two germline ends. CDR3 sequence reads: CASSLVGGNQPQHF. The CDR3 DNA sequence: TGTGCCAGCAGCTTAGTCGGTGGGAATCAGCCCCAGCATTTT.

This chain connects TRBV29-1 to TRBJ2-7, with 7 bases lining up with TRBD2. This CDR3 comprises 13 residues. Unmatched junction bases numbered 11, after V lost 7 bases and J lost 5 bases. Germline V gives CDR1 SQVTM, CDR2 ANQGSEA. CDR3 in DNA: TGCAGCGCAGAGGTCTGGGGGAGGGACGAGCAGTACTTC. Protein sequence: CSAEVWGRDEQYF.

This rearrangement joins TRBV7-9 to TRBJ1-1, with D uncertain. Per the germline V gene, CDR1 is SEHNR and CDR2 is FQNEAQ (reference sequence). CDR3 length equals 13 residues. Trimming pared 4 bases from V and 3 bases from J, leaving 9 bases between. CDR3 sequence: CASSSKDYTEAFF. The CDR3 bases are TGTGCCAGCAGCTCAAAGGACTACACTGAAGCTTTCTTT.

Comment on this clone: Within the sample, other DNA sequences also encode this same CDR3. The CDR3 DNA reads as TGCGCCAGCAGCTTAAGTGGCAATCAGCCCCAGCATTTT. Encoded protein: CASSLSGNQPQHF. The rearrangement uses TRBV5-1 and TRBJ1-5, with D unclear. The CDR3 runs to 13 residues. V lost 2 bases and J lost 2, with 5 bases in between. CDR1 is SGHRS and CDR2 is YFSETQ in the germline V gene.

This chain connects TRBV7-2 to TRBJ2-5, with D unclear. V lost 3 bases and J 5 bases, leaving 7 bases between the germline ends. Germline-derived CDR1 and CDR2 are SGHTA and FQGNSA. The CDR3 extends over 12 amino acids. CDR3 sequence (DNA): TGTGCCAGCAGCTTTGCCCGGGAGACCCAGTACTTC. It yields the protein CASSFARETQYF.

The CDR3 DNA reads as TGTGCCAGCAGCTTAGCATACTCTGGGGCCAACGTCCTGACTTTC. This encodes CASSLAYSGANVLTF. The J gene is TRBJ2-6, the V gene TRBV11-2; D remains unclear. Trimming shortened V by 1 base and J by 0 bases, and 4 bases separated the two germline ends. Germline values: CDR1 SGHAT, CDR2 FQNNGV. The CDR3 loop spans 15 amino acids.

J is TRBJ2-2 and V is TRBV10-3; 7 bases line up with TRBD2. V was pared by 3 bases and J by 7 bases, with 14 bases of the junction left unmatched. Germline loops: CDR1 ENHRY, CDR2 SYGVKD. The CDR3 spans 17 residues. For the CDR3, the DNA is TGTGCCATCAGTGACCCGACCAAAGGACTAGGACGCGGGGAGCTGTTTTTT. It codes for CAISDPTKGLGRGELFF.

This chain links TRBV7-2 with TRBJ2-3; D unclear. This CDR3 is built from 15 residues. Trimming shortened V by 2 bases and J by 1 base, and 10 bases separated the two germline ends. Germline V gene data show CDR1 as SGHTA and CDR2 as FQGNSA. The CDR3 is CASSLLLAGTDTQYF. The CDR3 DNA sequence: TGTGCCAGCAGCTTATTACTGGCTGGCACAGATACGCAGTATTTT.

Regarding this clone: Other DNA sequences within the sample encode an identical CDR3. The V gene is TRBV5-1, the J gene TRBJ2-1, with TRBD1 as a possible D gene (6 bases). In germline, CDR1 is SGHRS, CDR2 YFSETQ. The CDR3 has 14 amino acids. The V and J ends lost 0 bases and 3 bases respectively, with 7 bases between them. In nucleotides, the CDR3 is TGCGCCAGCAGCTTGGCACAGGGCTACAATGAGCAGTTCTTC. It translates to CASSLAQGYNEQFF.

In DNA form, the CDR3 reads TGTGCCAGCAGGGCGCTCCGCAGGGGCGCAGATACGCAGTATTTT. Protein sequence: CASRALRRGADTQYF. The chain carries TRBV27 and TRBJ2-3; possible D gene TRBD1, 6 bases. This CDR3 has 15 residues. Germline loops: CDR1 MNHEY, CDR2 SMNVEV (reference sequence). V was shortened by 6 bases and J by 4 bases, with 17 bases between the two germline ends.

V is TRBV7-2 and J is TRBJ2-1; 13 nucleotides align to TRBD2. V trimming: 5 bases; J trimming: 3 bases; junction bases outside the gene matches: 4. This CDR3 is 16 amino acids long. The germline CDR1 and CDR2 sequences are SGHTA and FQGNSA. DNA of the CDR3: TGTGCCAGCAGCCGCCGGACTAGCGGGGGCTACAATGAGCAGTTCTTC. It specifies CASSRRTSGGYNEQFF.

A note on this clone: Different DNA sequences within this sample yield the same CDR3. The chain combines TRBV7-2 with TRBJ2-7, with 8 bases lining up with TRBD2. The CDR3 consists of 14 residues. CDR1 and CDR2 (germline): SGHTA, FQGNSA. V was clipped by 2 bases and J by 2 bases; unmatched bases: 2. In DNA form, the CDR3 reads TGTGCCAGCAGCTTAAGGCGGGGGGCCTACGAGCAGTACTTC. This sequence encodes CASSLRRGAYEQYF.

The CDR3 loop reads CASSRGQGAGDTQYF. CDR3 bases: TGTGCCAGCAGCCGGGGACAGGGGGCGGGAGATACGCAGTATTTT. The gene calls are TRBV5-6 and TRBJ2-3; 12 bases are shared with TRBD1. CDR1 and CDR2 (germline): SGHDT, YYEEEE. This CDR3 has 15 amino acids. V was clipped by 4 bases and J by 5 bases; unmatched bases: 5.

The chain is built from TRBV5-4 and TRBJ2-1; 9 nucleotides match TRBD1. The ends lost 5 bases at V and 7 bases at J; junction bases unmatched: 10. Germline values: CDR1 SGHNT, CDR2 YYREEE (reference sequence). The length of the CDR3 is 15 residues. The DNA for the CDR3 is TGTGCCAGCAGGACCCCGGGACAGGGTCAAAATGAGCAGTTCTTC. Translated: CASRTPGQGQNEQFF.

V and J are TRBV28 and TRBJ1-2; 8 positions agree with TRBD1. In germline, CDR1 is MDHEN, CDR2 SYDVKM. The CDR3 is 16 amino acids. Unmatched junction bases numbered 10, after V lost 3 bases and J lost 4 bases. Written as DNA, the CDR3 is TGTGCCAGCAGTTTGGTCGGGACAGGTGGACTCTATGGCTACACCTTC. Protein: CASSLVGTGGLYGYTF.

The J gene is TRBJ2-5, the V gene TRBV2, with 7 bases that match TRBD2. Germline values: CDR1 SNHLY, CDR2 FYNNEI. This CDR3 spans 13 amino acids. The ends lost 8 bases at V and 3 bases at J; junction bases unmatched: 6. In nucleotides, the CDR3 is TGTGCCAGCCAGCGGGGCCAGGAAGAGACCCAGTACTTC. It is translated as CASQRGQEETQYF.

The CDR3 here is CASSSSSGANVLTF. CDR3 bases: TGTGCCAGCAGCTCGTCCTCTGGGGCCAACGTCCTGACTTTC. The V and J genes are TRBV5-4 and TRBJ2-6; D not certain. Trimming shortened V by 3 bases and J by 0 bases, and 4 bases separated the two germline ends. CDR1 is SGHNT and CDR2 is YYREEE in the germline V gene (reference sequence). This CDR3 spans 14 amino acids.

The V call is TRBV5-1, the J call TRBJ2-2; D uncertain. The CDR3 loop spans 13 amino acids. The germline V and J ends were trimmed by 6 bases and 6 bases, with 12 bases remaining between them. Germline CDR1 is SGHRS and CDR2 is YFSETQ. CDR3 in DNA: TGCGCCAGCACCTCTACCGGAGCCGGGGAGCTGTTTTTT. It codes for CASTSTGAGELFF. The whole variable domain, filled in from reference TRBV5-1 and TRBJ2-2, reads KAGVTQTPRYLIKTRGQQVTLSCSPISGHRSVSWYQQTPGQGLQFLFEYFSETQRNKGNFPGRFSGRQFSNSRSEMNVSTLELGDSALYLCASTSTGAGELFFGEGSRLTVL.

The V gene is TRBV5-1, the J gene TRBJ2-7, with TRBD1 identical over 7 bases. J lost 7 bases, V lost 2 bases, and 9 bases had no gene match. This CDR3 is 14 amino acids long. The germline V gene has CDR1 SGHRS and CDR2 YFSETQ. CDR3 loop: CASSFGTAWQEQYF. For the CDR3, the DNA is TGCGCCAGCAGCTTCGGGACAGCATGGCAAGAGCAGTACTTC.

The chain carries TRBV6-1 and TRBJ1-1; D gene uncertain. This CDR3 has 11 amino acids. Germline V gene lookup returns CDR1 MNHNS and CDR2 SASEGT. V gave up 7 bases and J gave up 2 bases, with 5 bases separating them. As DNA, the CDR3 is TGTGCCAGCATACGAAACACTGAAGCTTTCTTT. Its protein product is CASIRNTEAFF.